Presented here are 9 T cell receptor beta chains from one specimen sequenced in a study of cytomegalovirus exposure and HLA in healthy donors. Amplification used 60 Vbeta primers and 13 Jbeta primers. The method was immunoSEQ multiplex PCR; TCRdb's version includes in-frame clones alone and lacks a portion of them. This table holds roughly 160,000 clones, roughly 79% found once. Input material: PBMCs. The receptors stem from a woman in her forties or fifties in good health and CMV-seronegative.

The DNA for the CDR3 is TGCGCCAGCAGTAGGGGGTACCAAGAGACCCAGTACTTC. Protein product: CASSRGYQETQYF. The chain uses TRBV5-1 and TRBJ2-5; D perhaps matches TRBD1 (6 bases). The V end lost 5 bases, the J end lost 0 bases, and 8 bases lay between the germline ends. Germline V gives CDR1 SGHRS, CDR2 YFSETQ. This CDR3 spans 13 amino acids.

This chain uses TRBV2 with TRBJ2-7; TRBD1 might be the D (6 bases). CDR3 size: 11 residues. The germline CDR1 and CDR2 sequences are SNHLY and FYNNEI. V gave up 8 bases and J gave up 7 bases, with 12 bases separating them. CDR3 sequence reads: CASGDISEQYF. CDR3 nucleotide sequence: TGTGCCAGCGGGGACATAAGTGAGCAGTACTTC.

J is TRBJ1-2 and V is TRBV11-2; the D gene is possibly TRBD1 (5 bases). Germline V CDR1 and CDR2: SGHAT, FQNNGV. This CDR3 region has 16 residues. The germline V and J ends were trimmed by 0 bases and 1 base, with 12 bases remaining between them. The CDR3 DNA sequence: TGTGCCAGCAGCTTAGACAGACAGAACTTTAACTATGGCTACACCTTC. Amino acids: CASSLDRQNFNYGYTF. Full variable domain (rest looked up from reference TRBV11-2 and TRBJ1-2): EAGVAQSPRYKIIEKRQSVAFWCNPISGHATLYWYQQILGQGPKLLIQFQNNGVVDDSQLPKDRFSAERLKGVDSTLKIQPAKLEDSAVYLCASSLDRQNFNYGYTFGSGTRLTVV.

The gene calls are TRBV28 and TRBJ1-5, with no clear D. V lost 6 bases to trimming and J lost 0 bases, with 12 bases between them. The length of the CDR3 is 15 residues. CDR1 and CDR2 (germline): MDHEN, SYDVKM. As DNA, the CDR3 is TGTGCCAGCAGCAGGCCAGGTAATAGCAATCAGCCCCAGCATTTT. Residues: CASSRPGNSNQPQHF.

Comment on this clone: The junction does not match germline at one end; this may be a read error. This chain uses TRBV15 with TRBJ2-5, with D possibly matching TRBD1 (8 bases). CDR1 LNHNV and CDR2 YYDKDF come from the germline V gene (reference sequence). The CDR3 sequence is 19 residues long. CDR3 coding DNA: TGTGCCACCAGCCGAGAGGCCGGGGGGACAGGAATATACCAAGAGACCCAGTACTTC. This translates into CATSREAGGTGIYQETQYF.

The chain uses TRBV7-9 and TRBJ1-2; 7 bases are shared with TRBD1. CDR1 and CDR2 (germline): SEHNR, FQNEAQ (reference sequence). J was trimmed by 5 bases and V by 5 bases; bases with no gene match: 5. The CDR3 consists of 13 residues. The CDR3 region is CASSLGTVYGYTF. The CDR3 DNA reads TGTGCCAGCAGCCTAGGGACAGTTTATGGCTACACCTTC.

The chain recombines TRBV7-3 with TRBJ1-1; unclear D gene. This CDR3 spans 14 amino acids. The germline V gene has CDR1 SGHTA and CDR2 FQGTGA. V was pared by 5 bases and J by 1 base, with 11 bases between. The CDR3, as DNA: TGTGCCAGCAGCCCGAACCCGGGGAACACTGAAGCTTTCTTT. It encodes CASSPNPGNTEAFF.

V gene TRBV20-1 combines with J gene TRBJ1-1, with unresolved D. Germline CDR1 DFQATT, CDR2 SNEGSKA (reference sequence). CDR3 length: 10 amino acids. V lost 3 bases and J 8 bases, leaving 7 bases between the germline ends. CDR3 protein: CSARAQEAFF. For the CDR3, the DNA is TGCAGTGCTAGGGCCCAGGAAGCTTTCTTT.

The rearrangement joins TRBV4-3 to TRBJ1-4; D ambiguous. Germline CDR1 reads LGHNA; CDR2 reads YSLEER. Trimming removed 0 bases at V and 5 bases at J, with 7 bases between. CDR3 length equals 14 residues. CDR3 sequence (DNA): TGCGCCAGCAGCCAAGACGTACAGAATGAAAAACTGTTTTTT. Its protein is CASSQDVQNEKLFF.